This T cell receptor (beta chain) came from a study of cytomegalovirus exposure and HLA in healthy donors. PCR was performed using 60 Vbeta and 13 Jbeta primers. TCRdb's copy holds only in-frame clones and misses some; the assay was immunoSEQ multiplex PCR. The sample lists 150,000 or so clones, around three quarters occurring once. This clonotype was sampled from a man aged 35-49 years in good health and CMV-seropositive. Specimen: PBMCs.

The CDR3 nucleotides read TGTGCCAGCAGAAGCGGGACTAGCGTATCAAATGAGCAGTTCTTC. This codes for CASRSGTSVSNEQFF. J is TRBJ2-1 and V is TRBV2, with 10 bases fitting TRBD2. Germline V gene sequence: CDR1 SNHLY, CDR2 FYNNEI. The V and J ends lost 6 bases and 7 bases, in that order; junction bases with no gene match: 9. This CDR3 comprises 15 residues. Looking up the rest from reference TRBV2 and TRBJ2-1 gives the full variable domain: EPEVTQTPSHQVTQMGQEVILRCVPISNHLYFYWYRQILGQKVEFLVSFYNNEISEKSEIFDDQFSVERPDGSNFTLKIRSTKLEDSAMYFCASRSGTSVSNEQFFGPGTRLTVL.